The 28 T cell receptor beta chains reported below all come from one sample, sequenced in a study of cytomegalovirus exposure and HLA in healthy donors. Assay: immunoSEQ multiplex PCR; the TCRdb copy retains only in-frame clones and omits some. The data hold roughly 260,000 clones, with 90% observed a single time. Sample: PBMCs. These receptors were obtained from a young woman in good health and CMV-seronegative.

This chain joins TRBV9 and TRBJ1-2; a weak D match, TRBD1 (5 bases). This CDR3 has 15 amino acids. V lost 2 bases to trimming and J lost 4 bases, with 15 bases between them. Looked up from germline, CDR1 is SGDLS and CDR2 is YYNGEE. CDR3: CASSVSRDPSYGYTF. DNA of the CDR3: TGTGCCAGCAGCGTTAGCAGGGATCCCTCCTATGGCTACACCTTC.

CDR3 residues: CAWRSGQANGYTF. The CDR3 DNA sequence: TGTGCCTGGAGGTCCGGACAGGCGAATGGCTACACCTTC. The chain employs TRBV30 and TRBJ1-2; 7 nucleotides align to TRBD1. V lost 3 bases, J lost 6 bases, and 7 bases stayed unmatched. Germline CDR1 is GTSNPN and CDR2 is SVGIG (reference sequence). CDR3 size: 13 residues.

The chain is built from TRBV27 and TRBJ2-2; 7 bases map to TRBD1. J was trimmed by 3 bases and V by 6 bases; bases with no gene match: 7. The CDR3 contains 15 residues. From germline, CDR1 is MNHEY and CDR2 SMNVEV (reference sequence). CDR3 region: CASRPDRVDTGELFF. The CDR3 DNA is TGTGCCAGCAGGCCTGACAGGGTTGACACCGGGGAGCTGTTTTTT.

V is TRBV4-3 and J is TRBJ1-1, with 7 bases lining up with TRBD1. The CDR3 spans 14 residues. Germline-derived CDR1 and CDR2 are LGHNA and YSLEER. V lost 2 bases, J lost 3 bases, and 3 bases stayed unmatched. CDR3 region: CASSQWDSHTEAFF. DNA of the CDR3: TGCGCCAGCAGCCAATGGGACAGCCACACTGAAGCTTTCTTT.

The V gene is TRBV19, the J gene TRBJ2-4; 8 bases align to TRBD1. V was clipped by 5 bases and J by 0 bases; unmatched bases: 12. Germline V gene lookup returns CDR1 LNHDA and CDR2 SQIVND (reference sequence). The CDR3 sequence is 18 residues long. The CDR3 coding sequence is TGTGCCAGTAGTCGACAGGGGCGCTTCATCGGAGCCAAAAACATTCAGTACTTC. Amino acid sequence: CASSRQGRFIGAKNIQYF.

The V and J genes are TRBV7-9 and TRBJ1-1; unclear D gene. The V gene lost 1 base and the J gene lost 1 base, with 10 bases spanning the gap. This CDR3 spans 15 amino acids. Germline-derived CDR1 and CDR2 are SEHNR and FQNEAQ (reference sequence). The CDR3: CASSLGRGKNTEAFF. In DNA form, the CDR3 reads TGTGCCAGCAGCTTAGGTAGAGGGAAGAACACTGAAGCTTTCTTT.

V usage is TRBV18 and J usage is TRBJ2-3; weak D call: TRBD2 (6 bases). The CDR3 is made up of 16 amino acids. Trimming stripped 3 bases from V and 0 bases from J, with 13 bases between. Per the germline V gene, CDR1 is KGHSH and CDR2 is LQKENI. CDR3 region: CASSPLGGSSTDTQYF. The CDR3 DNA sequence: TGTGCCAGCTCACCGCTGGGGGGAAGTAGCACAGATACGCAGTATTTT.

The rearrangement uses TRBV6-1 and TRBJ2-7, with 8 bases identical to TRBD2. The germline CDR1 and CDR2 sequences are MNHNS and SASEGT. CDR3 length: 15 residues. J lost 0 bases, V lost 5 bases, and 6 bases had no gene match. Here the CDR3 reads CASSLSGTSSYEQYV. The DNA of the CDR3 is TGTGCCAGCAGTCTTAGCGGGACCAGCTCCTACGAGCAGTACGTC.

The rearrangement links TRBV7-9 to TRBJ1-6, with D perhaps matching TRBD1 (5 bases). V lost 2 bases, J lost 5 bases, and 19 bases lay in between. The CDR3 spans 18 residues. The germline CDR1 and CDR2 sequences are SEHNR and FQNEAQ (reference sequence). CDR3 loop: CASSLLTGWAGDNSPLHF. DNA of the CDR3: TGTGCCAGCAGCTTATTAACGGGTTGGGCGGGGGATAATTCACCCCTCCACTTT.

This rearrangement joins TRBV6-6 to TRBJ1-1, with D perhaps TRBD1 (5 bases). V was shortened by 5 bases and J by 1 base, with 11 bases between the two germline ends. Per germline, CDR1 MNHNY and CDR2 SVGAGI (reference sequence). The CDR3 totals 14 residues. The CDR3 sequence: CASSSGGGNTEAFF. The CDR3 coding sequence is TGTGCCAGCAGTAGCGGCGGGGGGAACACTGAAGCTTTCTTT.

The rearrangement uses TRBV5-1 and TRBJ1-4; 10 bases are shared with TRBD1. This CDR3 has 14 amino acids. CDR1 is SGHRS and CDR2 is YFSETQ in the germline V gene. Trimming removed 2 bases from V and 6 bases from J; junction bases left unmatched: 1. The CDR3 DNA follows: TGCGCCAGCAGCTTCGGGACAGGGGATGAAAAACTGTTTTTT. This encodes CASSFGTGDEKLFF.

This chain connects TRBV6-1 to TRBJ2-1; a weak D match, TRBD1 (5 bases). The CDR3 covers 15 residues. Trimming cost V 2 bases and J 4 bases, with 12 bases left between them. Germline V gives CDR1 MNHNS, CDR2 SASEGT. The CDR3 spells CASSEMRDSYNEQFF. The CDR3 DNA is TGTGCCAGCAGTGAAATGAGAGACAGTTACAATGAGCAGTTCTTC.

This chain connects TRBV2 to TRBJ1-1, with TRBD1 matching over 7 bases. CDR1 and CDR2 (germline): SNHLY, FYNNEI. Trimming at V came to 6 bases and at J to 5 bases, leaving 6 bases not matched to a gene. The CDR3 is made up of 13 amino acids. This CDR3 is CASRTGAWTEAFF. The CDR3 DNA is TGTGCCAGCAGAACAGGGGCCTGGACTGAAGCTTTCTTT.

The chain has TRBV4-1 and TRBJ1-1; D is unclear. The V and J ends lost 1 base and 3 bases respectively, with 9 bases between them. Per germline, CDR1 MGHRA and CDR2 YSYEKL. CDR3 length: 14 amino acids. The DNA for the CDR3 is TGCGCCAGCAGCCAAGTTTACGGGGACACTGAAGCTTTCTTT. It yields the protein CASSQVYGDTEAFF.

The gene calls are TRBV4-1 and TRBJ1-5; D is ambiguous. CDR3 length: 15 residues. CDR1 and CDR2 from the germline V gene are MGHRA and YSYEKL. Between the trimmed V and J ends, which lost 0 bases and 5 bases, there was a span of 11 bases. CDR3 nucleotides: TGCGCCAGCAGCCAAGACGGGGAACCCTATCAGCCCCAGCATTTT. Translation gives CASSQDGEPYQPQHF.

This clone has just one count. The rearrangement uses TRBV7-9 and TRBJ2-3, with TRBD2 identical over 11 bases. The CDR3 has 19 amino acids. V was clipped by 7 bases and J by 1 base; unmatched bases: 16. The germline V gene encodes CDR1 SEHNR and CDR2 FQNEAQ (reference sequence). The CDR3, as DNA: TGTGCCAGCAACCCCATCTGGGTAGCGGGGGGGCCGGGCACAGATACGCAGTATTTT. Translation: CASNPIWVAGGPGTDTQYF.

Only one count was recorded for this clone. The CDR3 DNA is TGTGCCAGCAGCTTCCTAACCACCGGCTACGAGCAGTACTTC. Its protein product is CASSFLTTGYEQYF. The chain recombines TRBV11-2 with TRBJ2-7; no definite D call. Germline V gene data show CDR1 as SGHAT and CDR2 as FQNNGV. Trimming left V 3 bases short and J 3 bases short, with 12 bases between. The CDR3 is made up of 14 amino acids.

The rearrangement joins TRBV2 to TRBJ2-6; no reliable D call. Germline-derived CDR1 and CDR2 are SNHLY and FYNNEI. The CDR3 length is 13 residues. In nucleotides, the CDR3 is TGTGGTAGCAAAGGTACTGGGGCCAACGTCCTGACTTTC. Translated, it gives CGSKGTGANVLTF.

This clone was seen just once. The V and J genes are TRBV7-6 and TRBJ1-3; TRBD1 agrees at 7 bases. Germline CDR1 reads SGHVS; CDR2 reads FNYEAQ. The V gene end was trimmed by 5 bases and the J gene end by 7 bases; junction bases not matched to a gene: 5. The CDR3 consists of 13 residues. The CDR3 DNA reads TGTGCCAGCAGCCATTCGACAGGGAACACCATATATTTT. Its translation is CASSHSTGNTIYF.

V is TRBV11-3 and J is TRBJ2-5; D is unresolved. The length of the CDR3 is 12 residues. CDR1 is SGHNT, CDR2 YENEEA, per germline. V was clipped by 5 bases and J by 0 bases, with 4 bases between them. The CDR3 reads CASSSHQETQYF. Here the CDR3 DNA reads TGTGCCAGCAGCAGCCACCAAGAGACCCAGTACTTC.

The table lists this clone with a count of one. This chain links TRBV10-2 with TRBJ1-5; 8 bases are a match to TRBD1. This CDR3 spans 15 amino acids. CDR1 WSHSY and CDR2 SAAADI come from the germline V gene. V was pared by 6 bases and J by 4 bases, with 8 bases of the junction left unmatched. CDR3 loop: CASRPGGAVNQPQHF. Written as DNA, the CDR3 is TGCGCCAGCAGACCAGGGGGCGCGGTAAATCAGCCCCAGCATTTT.

The table lists this clone with a count of one. This chain connects TRBV28 to TRBJ2-7; 11 bases agree with TRBD1. The CDR3 sequence is 12 residues long. Trimming cost V 8 bases and J 3 bases; bases outside gene matches: 0. Germline CDR1 is MDHEN and CDR2 is SYDVKM. CDR3 region: CASGTGGYEQYV. Written as DNA, the CDR3 is TGTGCCAGCGGGACAGGGGGCTACGAGCAGTACGTC.

With respect to this clone: Within the sample, other DNA sequences also encode this same CDR3. This rearrangement joins TRBV6-5 to TRBJ2-3; 8 positions agree with TRBD1. The CDR3 spans 14 residues. With V trimmed by 6 bases and J by 6 bases, 8 bases remained unmatched. Germline assignment: CDR1 MNHEY and CDR2 SVGAGI. CDR3 sequence: CASRRQGAGDTQYF. DNA of the CDR3: TGTGCCAGCAGAAGGCAGGGGGCTGGGGATACGCAGTATTTT.

This chain's CDR3 is CASWPGQNYEQYV. The CDR3 region has the DNA TGCGCCAGCTGGCCGGGACAGAACTACGAGCAGTACGTC. The chain links TRBV5-1 to TRBJ2-7; 7 positions match TRBD1. The CDR3 is made up of 13 amino acids. Germline loops: CDR1 SGHRS, CDR2 YFSETQ. Trimming cost V 7 bases and J 3 bases; bases outside gene matches: 7.

This chain joins TRBV6-6 and TRBJ1-1, with D unclear. This CDR3 has 13 residues. V was shortened by 6 bases and J by 5 bases, with 13 bases between the two germline ends. Germline V gene sequence: CDR1 MNHNY, CDR2 SVGAGI (reference sequence). The CDR3 sequence is CASSPGLLTEAFF. DNA of the CDR3: TGTGCCAGCAGCCCCGGACTTCTGACTGAAGCTTTCTTT.

J is TRBJ1-2 and V is TRBV10-3; 9 bases map to TRBD1. The ends lost 0 bases at V and 6 bases at J; junction bases unmatched: 11. The CDR3 totals 17 residues. CDR1 is ENHRY and CDR2 is SYGVKD in the germline V gene. The CDR3 protein is CAISESGTGSAVDGYTF. CDR3 bases: TGTGCCATCAGTGAGTCCGGGACAGGGAGTGCGGTCGATGGCTACACCTTC.

This rearrangement joins TRBV4-1 to TRBJ2-3; possible D gene TRBD1, 5 bases. Deletions cut 6 bases from V and 0 bases from J, with 7 bases between. The CDR3 consists of 13 residues. Germline CDR1 MGHRA, CDR2 YSYEKL. The CDR3, as DNA: TGCGCCAGCAGGACAGAGAGCACAGATACGCAGTATTTT. Its translation: CASRTESTDTQYF.

The chain carries TRBV6-6 and TRBJ1-2, with 10 bases fitting TRBD1. The length of the CDR3 is 14 residues. Germline V lookup: CDR1 MNHNY, CDR2 SVGAGI (reference sequence). V trimming: 6 bases; J trimming: 7 bases; junction bases outside the gene matches: 8. The chain's CDR3 is CASSEDRGRGGYTF. Here the CDR3 DNA reads TGTGCCAGCAGCGAGGACAGGGGGAGGGGTGGCTACACCTTC.